Following are 20 T cell receptor beta chains from one sample sequenced in a study of T cells in Graves' hyperthyroidism and ophthalmopathy. What was amplified from RNA transcripts were TCR beta CDR3 regions. In the first-round RT-PCR of the TCR CDR3, the HTBI primer set was used. TCRdb re-derived calls from the multiplex PCR reads in MiXCR, one entry per CDR3 protein. The table shows more than 500,000 distinct CDR3 sequences, with approximately 44% occurring only once. Sequenced: peripheral blood or thyroid tissue (not recorded which). The receptors here all came from an adult woman with Graves' disease, either hyperthyroidism or ophthalmopathy (not recorded which).

This clonotype has ten or more counts. This chain joins TRBV5-1 and TRBJ1-4; possibly TRBD1 for D (5 bases). The CDR3 has 15 amino acids. CDR1 SGHRS and CDR2 YFSETQ come from the germline V gene. The V end was cut by 4 bases, the J end by 8 bases, with 18 bases between. This CDR3 is CASSPLGGSGEKLFF. In DNA, the CDR3 is TGCGCCAGCAGCCCGCTGGGAGGGTCAGGGGAAAAACTGTTTTTT.

Worth noting for this clonotype: Its ends do not fully match the called genes, so a read error is possible. The V and J genes are TRBV19 and TRBJ2-6; D not certain. The CDR3 loop spans 15 amino acids. Per the germline V gene, CDR1 is LNHDA and CDR2 is SQIVND (reference sequence). The CDR3 here is CTSSFRRPGANVLTF. The CDR3 DNA reads as TGTACCAGTAGTTTTCGACGGCCTGGGGCCAACGTCCTGACTTTC. Drawing the rest from reference TRBV19 and TRBJ2-6, the complete variable domain is DGGITQSPKYLFRKEGQNVTLSCEQNLNHDAMYWYRQDPGQGLRLIYYSQIVNDFQKGDIAEGYSVSREKKESFPLTVTSAQKNPTAFYLCTSSFRRPGANVLTFGAGSRLTVL.

The chain couples TRBV19 to TRBJ1-5; TRBD1 aligns across 10 bases. The germline V gene has CDR1 LNHDA and CDR2 SQIVND (reference sequence). This CDR3 comprises 15 residues. The J segment lost 5 bases and the V segment lost 6 bases, leaving 7 bases of the junction unmatched. The CDR3 DNA reads as TGTGCCAGTAGCAGGACAGGGGGAAGAGATCAGCCCCAGCATTTT. Amino acids: CASSRTGGRDQPQHF.

J is TRBJ2-2 and V is TRBV19; 9 bases match TRBD1. The CDR3 extends over 16 amino acids. From germline, CDR1 is LNHDA and CDR2 SQIVND (reference sequence). V shed 11 bases and J 0 bases; nucleotides not matched to a gene: 10. CDR3 amino acids: CAGTDRGLPNTGELFF. CDR3 DNA: TGTGCCGGTACGGACAGGGGACTACCGAACACCGGGGAGCTGTTTTTT.

This clonotype was counted a few times. The J gene is TRBJ1-3, the V gene TRBV29-1, with 7 bases aligning to TRBD1. With 3 bases clipped from V and 7 bases from J, the junction kept 12 bases outside the gene matches. The V gene's germline CDR1 is SQVTM and CDR2 ANQGSEA. The CDR3 runs to 15 residues. The CDR3 sequence is CSVEPRQGQVNTIYF. The CDR3 nucleotides are TGCAGCGTTGAGCCCCGACAGGGCCAGGTCAACACCATATATTTT.

This clonotype was counted between two and nine times. V is TRBV7-9 and J is TRBJ1-2; 8 positions agree with TRBD1. V lost 8 bases and J lost 5; bases outside the gene matches: 10. The CDR3 contains 14 residues. Germline V gene lookup returns CDR1 SEHNR and CDR2 FQNEAQ (reference sequence). CDR3 bases: TGTGCCAGCGGTTATAGGGACAGGCCTTATGGCTACACCTTC. This encodes CASGYRDRPYGYTF.

This clonotype was counted ten times or more. The chain recombines TRBV13 with TRBJ2-7; no clear D gene. CDR1 is PRHDT and CDR2 is FYEKMQ in the germline V gene (reference sequence). The V end was cut by 5 bases, the J end by 1 base, with 21 bases between. The CDR3 consists of 17 residues. The CDR3 reads CASSPHPGSQQSYEQYF. CDR3 nucleotide sequence: TGTGCCAGCAGCCCCCACCCAGGCAGCCAACAATCCTACGAGCAGTACTTC.

The V call is TRBV10-3, the J call TRBJ2-5; D not resolved. V lost 6 bases, J lost 5 bases, and 16 bases lay in between. Germline-derived CDR1 and CDR2 are ENHRY and SYGVKD. The CDR3 loop spans 14 amino acids. In DNA form, the CDR3 reads TGTGCCATCAGGGCAGGAAGAATGATGGAGACCCAGTACTTC. Protein product: CAIRAGRMMETQYF.

In its sample, this clonotype was seen many times. The J gene is TRBJ2-5, the V gene TRBV11-2; TRBD1 matches at 9 bases. The CDR3 covers 15 residues. Germline CDR1 is SGHAT and CDR2 is FQNNGV. The V and J ends lost 8 bases and 5 bases, in that order; junction bases with no gene match: 12. Here the CDR3 reads CASHPGTGFWETQYF. CDR3 coding DNA: TGTGCCAGCCATCCCGGGACAGGGTTTTGGGAGACCCAGTACTTC.

This clonotype was seen repeatedly, ten times or more. The chain joins TRBV20-1 to TRBJ1-1; a possible D gene is TRBD1 (6 bases). Trimming removed 3 bases from V and 6 bases from J, with 20 bases in between. This CDR3 is 15 amino acids long. Germline CDR1 reads DFQATT; CDR2 reads SNEGSKA (reference sequence). CDR3 nucleotide sequence: TGCAGTGCTAGTCCTCAAAATCAGGGGAGCGCTGAAGCTTTCTTT. Protein: CSASPQNQGSAEAFF.

This chain joins TRBV11-2 and TRBJ1-5; 8 nucleotides agree with TRBD1. CDR1 is SGHAT and CDR2 is FQNNGV in the germline V gene. CDR3 length equals 15 residues. J gave up 2 bases and V 5 bases, and 5 bases lay outside the gene matches. The CDR3: CASSLDRAGNQPQHF. The CDR3 DNA reads TGTGCCAGCAGCCTGGACAGGGCTGGCAATCAGCCCCAGCATTTT.

V is TRBV28 and J is TRBJ2-7; no clear D gene. The CDR3 runs to 13 residues. Germline V CDR1 and CDR2: MDHEN, SYDVKM. With 3 bases removed from V and 3 bases from J, the gap between germline ends came to 9 bases. The CDR3 DNA is TGTGCCAGCAGTTTGGGCCTATTCTACGAGCAGTACTTC. Translation gives CASSLGLFYEQYF.

A few counts support this clonotype. The chain recombines TRBV19 with TRBJ1-1; D is undetermined. CDR1 and CDR2 (germline): LNHDA, SQIVND (reference sequence). V was clipped by 6 bases and J by 4 bases, with 15 bases between them. The CDR3 totals 14 residues. The CDR3 DNA sequence: TGTGCCAGTAGCTGCAGCTTAAGGGTCACTGAAGCTTTCTTT. Translating it yields CASSCSLRVTEAFF.

Turning to this clonotype: The final CDR3 position lacks the conserved phenylalanine or tryptophan, pointing to a likely read error. No DNA is shown, since the ends of the CDR3 on it are uncertain; the CDR3 is the one TCRdb lists. The genes are TRBV14 and TRBJ2-7; the tabulated D call, TRBD2, remains unverified against the DNA. The CDR3 length equals 10 residues, ends included. Germline assignment: CDR1 SGHDN and CDR2 FVKESK. The CDR3 sequence is CASSRRAWTS.

The chain has TRBV29-1 and TRBJ2-2; D may be TRBD1 or TRBD2 (5 bases each). Trimming pared 4 bases from V and 0 bases from J, leaving 6 bases between. This CDR3 contains 13 residues. Germline lookup yields CDR1 SQVTM and CDR2 ANQGSEA. The CDR3 bases are TGCAGCGTTGGGGACCCGAACACCGGGGAGCTGTTTTTT. Protein product: CSVGDPNTGELFF.

The chain employs TRBV9 and TRBJ1-1; D ambiguous. Trimming took 4 bases from V and 3 from J, leaving 10 bases between them. The CDR3 extends over 13 amino acids. The germline gives CDR1 SGDLS, CDR2 YYNGEE. CDR3 protein: CASSSGSDTEAFF. The CDR3 DNA follows: TGTGCCAGCAGCTCCGGTTCCGACACTGAAGCTTTCTTT. The variable domain in full, with the rest retrieved from reference TRBV9 and TRBJ1-1, is DSGVTQTPKHLITATGQRVTLRCSPRSGDLSVYWYQQSLDQGLQFLIQYYNGEERAKGNILERFSAQQFPDLHSELNLSSLELGDSALYFCASSSGSDTEAFFGQGTRLTVV.

The gene calls are TRBV4-1 and TRBJ1-6, with no clear D. This CDR3 region has 12 residues. Germline CDR1 reads MGHRA; CDR2 reads YSYEKL. Trimming removed 1 base at V and 16 bases at J, with 11 bases between. CDR3 loop: CASSQGGAMLHF. The CDR3 DNA reads as TGCGCCAGCAGCCAAGGAGGCGCAATGCTCCACTTT.

The chain uses TRBV3-1 and TRBJ2-7; the D gene could be TRBD1 or TRBD2 (5 bases each). V was pared by 4 bases and J by 2 bases, with 15 bases between. This CDR3 is built from 15 residues. The germline CDR1 and CDR2 sequences are LGHDT and YNNKEL (reference sequence). The CDR3 is CASSPLGEPPYEQYF. In nucleotides, the CDR3 is TGTGCCAGCAGCCCCTTGGGGGAGCCACCCTACGAGCAGTACTTC.

The chain is built from TRBV7-9 and TRBJ1-5, with D uncertain. Trimming cost V 5 bases and J 6 bases, with 8 bases left between them. The CDR3 length is 12 residues. Germline CDR1 and CDR2: SEHNR and FQNEAQ (reference sequence). CDR3: CASSLMSQPQHF. The DNA of the CDR3 is TGTGCCAGCAGCCTAATGTCTCAGCCCCAGCATTTT.

The chain combines TRBV7-8 with TRBJ1-6; D is unclear. This CDR3 comprises 14 residues. Germline loops: CDR1 SGHVS, CDR2 FQNEAQ. The ends were cut back, 1 base at V and 5 bases at J, with 6 bases in the middle. CDR3 protein: CASSLGGHNSPLHF. DNA of the CDR3: TGTGCCAGCAGCTTAGGTGGGCATAATTCACCCCTCCACTTT. The full variable domain, with the rest looked up from reference TRBV7-8 and TRBJ1-6, is GAGVSQSPRYKVAKRGQDVALRCDPISGHVSLFWYQQALGQGPEFLTYFQNEAQLDKSGLPSDRFFAERPEGSVSTLKIQRTQQEDSAVYLCASSLGGHNSPLHFGNGTRLTVT.